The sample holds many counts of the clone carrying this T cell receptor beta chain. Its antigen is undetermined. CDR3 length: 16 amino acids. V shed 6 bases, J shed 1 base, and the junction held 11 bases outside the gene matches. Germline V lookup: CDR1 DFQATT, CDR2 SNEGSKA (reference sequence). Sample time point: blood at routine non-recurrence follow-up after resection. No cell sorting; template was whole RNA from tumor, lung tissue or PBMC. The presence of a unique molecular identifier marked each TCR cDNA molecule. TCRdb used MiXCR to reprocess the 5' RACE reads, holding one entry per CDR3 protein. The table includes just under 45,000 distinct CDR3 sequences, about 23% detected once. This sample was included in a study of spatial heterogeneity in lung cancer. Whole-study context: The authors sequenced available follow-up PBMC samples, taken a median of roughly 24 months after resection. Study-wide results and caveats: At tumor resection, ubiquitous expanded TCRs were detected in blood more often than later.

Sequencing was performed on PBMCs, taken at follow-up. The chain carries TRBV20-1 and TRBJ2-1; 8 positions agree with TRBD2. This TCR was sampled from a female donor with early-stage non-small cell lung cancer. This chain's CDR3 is CSAEAPRGGSYNEQFF. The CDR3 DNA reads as TGCAGTGCCGAAGCCCCCCGGGGGGGATCCTACAATGAGCAGTTCTTC.